These 22 T cell receptor beta chains were all obtained from the same sample, sequenced in a study of T cells after yellow fever vaccination. TCRdb ran MiXCR on the 5' RACE reads and lists one entry per CDR3 protein. Of under 300,000 distinct CDR3 sequences listed, 6.9% are singletons. The sample here was CD4+ T cells sorted from PBMCs, taken 15 days after the yellow fever booster vaccination. The source of these receptors is a man aged 30 to 45 who received the YFV17D yellow fever vaccine.

The chain employs TRBV7-9 and TRBJ2-5; the match to TRBD2 covers 7 bases. Germline CDR1 is SEHNR and CDR2 is FQNEAQ (reference sequence). The V gene end was trimmed by 0 bases and the J gene end by 2 bases; junction bases not matched to a gene: 3. This CDR3 is 15 amino acids long. DNA of the CDR3: TGTGCCAGCAGCTTAGCTCTTAGCGGGCAAGAGACCCAGTACTTC. Its protein is CASSLALSGQETQYF.

CDR3 residues: CASTQRERPYEQYF. For the CDR3, the DNA is TGTGCCAGCACCCAAAGGGAACGACCCTACGAGCAGTACTTC. The rearrangement uses TRBV7-2 and TRBJ2-7, with D uncertain. Between the trimmed V and J ends, which lost 7 bases and 2 bases, there was a span of 15 bases. Germline CDR1 SGHTA, CDR2 FQGNSA. CDR3 size: 14 residues.

This clonotype was detected a few times. At one end, the junction sequence differs from germline, possibly due to a read error. The rearrangement uses TRBV7-2 and TRBJ2-1; D not certain. The CDR3 sequence is 8 residues long. CDR1 is SGHTA, CDR2 FQGNSA, per germline. The CDR3 DNA sequence: TGTGCCAGCAGCCCGCCAATCTTC. Its protein product is CASSPPIF.

The chain joins TRBV3-1 to TRBJ2-7; weak D call: TRBD1 (6 bases). This CDR3 has 16 amino acids. Germline V gives CDR1 LGHDT, CDR2 YNNKEL (reference sequence). V was trimmed by 0 bases and J by 3 bases, leaving 15 bases between them. The CDR3: CASSQDYAARGYEQYF. The CDR3 coding sequence is TGTGCCAGCAGCCAAGATTACGCGGCCAGGGGCTACGAGCAGTACTTC.

This clonotype was recorded many times. V usage is TRBV5-1 and J usage is TRBJ1-1; D is perhaps TRBD1 (5 bases). The V gene lost 4 bases and the J gene lost 5 bases, with 18 bases spanning the gap. Germline loops: CDR1 SGHRS, CDR2 YFSETQ. The CDR3 is 15 amino acids. CDR3 amino acids: CASSEGSDVGTEAFF. DNA of the CDR3: TGCGCCAGCAGCGAGGGGTCGGACGTAGGGACTGAAGCTTTCTTT. Filled out from reference TRBV5-1 and TRBJ1-1, the complete variable domain reads KAGVTQTPRYLIKTRGQQVTLSCSPISGHRSVSWYQQTPGQGLQFLFEYFSETQRNKGNFPGRFSGRQFSNSRSEMNVSTLELGDSALYLCASSEGSDVGTEAFFGQGTRLTVV.

This clonotype has ten or more counts. The rearrangement joins TRBV28 to TRBJ2-3; TRBD1 might be the D (5 bases). Germline V gene sequence: CDR1 MDHEN, CDR2 SYDVKM. V was clipped by 2 bases and J by 5 bases, with 5 bases between them. CDR3 size: 12 residues. Here the CDR3 reads CASSLQGDTQYF. For the CDR3, the DNA is TGTGCCAGCAGTTTACAGGGAGATACGCAGTATTTT. The full variable domain, rest sourced from reference TRBV28 and TRBJ2-3, is DVKVTQSSRYLVKRTGEKVFLECVQDMDHENMFWYRQDPGLGLRLIYFSYDVKMKEKGDIPEGYSVSREKKERFSLILESASTNQTSMYLCASSLQGDTQYFGPGTRLTVL.

This chain joins TRBV20-1 and TRBJ2-7, with 10 positions matching TRBD2. Germline values: CDR1 DFQATT, CDR2 SNEGSKA (reference sequence). V trimming: 3 bases; J trimming: 4 bases; junction bases outside the gene matches: 12. The CDR3 is 16 residues long. The CDR3 coding sequence is TGCAGTGCTAGGGGGAGGGTAGCGGGAGGTAATTACGAGCAGTACTTC. Its translation: CSARGRVAGGNYEQYF.

This clonotype was observed at least ten times. CDR3 nucleotide sequence: TGTGCCAGCAGCCAAGCGAAGTATCGCTACGAGCAGTACTTC. Protein product: CASSQAKYRYEQYF. The V gene is TRBV3-1, the J gene TRBJ2-7, with D hard to call. V dropped 1 base and J dropped 3 bases, with 10 bases sitting between them. The CDR3 has 14 amino acids. Per germline, CDR1 LGHDT and CDR2 YNNKEL (reference sequence).

This chain connects TRBV11-2 to TRBJ2-5; TRBD1 is a possible D gene (5 bases). The V and J ends lost 5 bases and 5 bases respectively, with 21 bases between them. From germline, CDR1 is SGHAT and CDR2 FQNNGV. CDR3 size: 16 residues. The CDR3 is CASSPGYRSPSETQYF. For the CDR3, the DNA is TGTGCCAGCAGCCCTGGGTACAGGTCTCCGTCGGAGACCCAGTACTTC.

The CDR3 protein is CAIKSSRTGRPGLAGPANTGELFF. The CDR3 DNA is TGTGCCATCAAGTCGAGCAGAACGGGACGGCCGGGACTAGCAGGACCCGCGAACACCGGGGAGCTGTTTTTT. The chain joins TRBV10-3 to TRBJ2-2; 9 positions match TRBD2. CDR1 ENHRY and CDR2 SYGVKD come from the germline V gene. J gave up 0 bases and V 7 bases, and 30 bases lay outside the gene matches. CDR3 length: 24 residues.

The chain recombines TRBV7-2 with TRBJ2-1; the match to TRBD2 covers 11 bases. The CDR3 is 14 residues long. J lost 15 bases, V lost 1 base, and 8 bases had no gene match. Germline-derived CDR1 and CDR2 are SGHTA and FQGNSA. CDR3 coding DNA: TGTGCCAGCAGCTTAGGTACTAGCGGGAGTCTGTGGTTCTTC. Its protein is CASSLGTSGSLWFF. Filled out from reference TRBV7-2 and TRBJ2-1, the complete variable domain reads GAGVSQSPSNKVTEKGKDVELRCDPISGHTALYWYRQSLGQGLEFLIYFQGNSAPDKSGLPSDRFSAERTGGSVSTLTIQRTQQEDSAVYLCASSLGTSGSLWFFGPGTRLTVL.

This clonotype was found many times. The gene calls are TRBV20-1 and TRBJ1-5; D is ambiguous. Deletions cut 3 bases from V and 4 bases from J, with 10 bases between. This CDR3 has 13 residues. CDR1 and CDR2 (germline): DFQATT, SNEGSKA (reference sequence). Written as DNA, the CDR3 is TGCAGTGCTAGGACCGGCCCTAATCAGCCCCAGCATTTT. It encodes CSARTGPNQPQHF.

This clonotype has a handful of counts. CDR3 sequence: CASSEPATYEQYF. CDR3 bases: TGTGCCAGCAGCGAACCGGCCACCTACGAGCAGTACTTC. The chain recombines TRBV7-2 with TRBJ2-7; D gene unclear. Trimming left V 5 bases short and J 2 bases short, with 10 bases between. CDR1 SGHTA and CDR2 FQGNSA come from the germline V gene. The CDR3 loop spans 13 amino acids.

This clonotype came up a few times. V and J are TRBV6-1 and TRBJ2-1, with TRBD2 matching 9 bases. The CDR3 is 14 residues long. The germline V gene has CDR1 MNHNS and CDR2 SASEGT. The CDR3 bases are TGTGCAACCGGACCTAGCGGGACCTACAATGAGCAGTTCTTC. It translates to CATGPSGTYNEQFF.

This clonotype was found a few times. V gene TRBV7-2 combines with J gene TRBJ1-1, with no clear D. Germline V gene data show CDR1 as SGHTA and CDR2 as FQGNSA. V lost 5 bases and J 3 bases, leaving 10 bases between the germline ends. CDR3 length: 13 residues. DNA for the CDR3: TGTGCCAGCAGCCGAGAAAGACACACTGAAGCTTTCTTT. Protein sequence: CASSRERHTEAFF.

J is TRBJ2-7 and V is TRBV7-2; no firm D call. Trimming shortened V by 2 bases and J by 3 bases, and 14 bases separated the two germline ends. The CDR3 extends over 15 amino acids. Germline CDR1 SGHTA, CDR2 FQGNSA. CDR3 nucleotide sequence: TGTGCCAGCAGCTTACTTGGGTCCGGGTTCTACGAGCAGTACTTC. It yields the protein CASSLLGSGFYEQYF.

This clonotype was recorded at least ten times. This sequence joins TRBV7-2 and TRBJ2-2; 8 bases match TRBD1. CDR1 is SGHTA and CDR2 is FQGNSA in the germline V gene. CDR3 length: 14 residues. With 5 bases clipped from V and 4 bases from J, the junction kept 3 bases outside the gene matches. This CDR3 reads CASSQDRVTGELFF. The CDR3 DNA reads TGTGCCAGCAGCCAGGACAGGGTCACCGGGGAGCTGTTTTTT.

This chain links TRBV6-5 with TRBJ1-6; TRBD1 aligns across 10 bases. This CDR3 has 15 amino acids. The V segment lost 6 bases and the J segment 9 bases; nucleotides outside the gene matches: 8. CDR1 and CDR2 from the germline V gene are MNHEY and SVGAGI. DNA of the CDR3: TGTGCCAGCAGACCCGGGACAGGGGATTTTTCACCCCTCCACTTT. It encodes CASRPGTGDFSPLHF.

Only a few counts were recorded for this clonotype. This chain connects TRBV7-2 to TRBJ2-7; D not certain. Trimming pared 5 bases from V and 2 bases from J, leaving 16 bases between. The CDR3 has 15 amino acids. Per the germline V gene, CDR1 is SGHTA and CDR2 is FQGNSA. For the CDR3, the DNA is TGTGCCAGCAGCCCGCCCGACCGGGTCCCCTACGAGCAGTACTTC. This sequence encodes CASSPPDRVPYEQYF.

The chain combines TRBV20-1 with TRBJ1-2; the D gene is possibly TRBD1 (5 bases). This CDR3 comprises 13 residues. V was trimmed by 4 bases and J by 7 bases, leaving 16 bases between them. The germline gives CDR1 DFQATT, CDR2 SNEGSKA (reference sequence). The DNA for the CDR3 is TGCAGTGCTATGGAAGGAGGGGTTTTTGGCTACACCTTC. Residues: CSAMEGGVFGYTF.

With regard to this clonotype: Compared with germline, one end of the junction differs, possibly owing to a read error. The rearrangement links TRBV20-1 to TRBJ1-4; a possible D gene is TRBD1 (6 bases). Germline loops: CDR1 DFQATT, CDR2 SNEGSKA (reference sequence). This CDR3 has 14 residues. CDR3 residues: CSARSGTTNEKLFF. CDR3 DNA sequence: TGCAGTGCTAGATCCGGGACAACAAATGAAAAACTGTTTTTT.

This clonotype was seen only a few times. The chain is built from TRBV7-8 and TRBJ1-2, with D tentatively TRBD1 (6 bases). Germline assignment: CDR1 SGHVS and CDR2 FQNEAQ. The CDR3 consists of 15 residues. With 1 base removed from V and 4 bases from J, the gap between germline ends came to 13 bases. The CDR3 protein is CASSLVPGDGYGYTF. In nucleotides, the CDR3 is TGTGCCAGCAGCTTAGTTCCAGGGGATGGCTATGGCTACACCTTC.